The 22 T cell receptor beta chains in this list originate from one sample, sequenced in a study of shared clonotypes between healthy human individuals. In the naive CD8 group, cells lacked CD45RO and were positively selected for CCR7, so terminally differentiated effector memory CD45RA+ cells were left out. TCRdb's table, derived via immunoSEQ multiplex PCR, lists solely in-frame clones and lacks some. The data contain around 2.1 million clones, 85% to 95% of them seen just once; the ten biggest clones take up roughly 1.8%. The sample was naive CD8+ T cells from PBMCs. These receptors came from a man between 18 and 29 years old in good health. Some clones in this sample may be carry-over from other donors' samples.

The gene calls are TRBV27 and TRBJ2-3; D is unclear. Germline V gene data show CDR1 as MNHEY and CDR2 as SMNVEV (reference sequence). Trimming pared 5 bases from V and 6 bases from J, leaving 12 bases between. The CDR3 runs to 13 residues. The CDR3 nucleotides read TGTGCCAGCAGTACTAACCTCAGGGATACGCAGTATTTT. Encoded protein: CASSTNLRDTQYF.

The V gene is TRBV25-1, the J gene TRBJ1-5; D gene unclear. CDR3 length equals 14 residues. Deletions cut 2 bases from V and 3 bases from J, with 8 bases between. Germline V gives CDR1 MGHDK, CDR2 SYGVNS. CDR3 loop: CASSESGFNQPQHF. The CDR3 nucleotides are TGTGCCAGCAGTGAAAGTGGATTCAATCAGCCCCAGCATTTT.

The rearrangement joins TRBV19 to TRBJ2-6; no reliable D call. Per the germline V gene, CDR1 is LNHDA and CDR2 is SQIVND (reference sequence). The V gene lost 5 bases and the J gene lost 4 bases, with 3 bases spanning the gap. This CDR3 spans 12 amino acids. CDR3 DNA sequence: TGTGCCAGTAGTCTCGGGGCCAACGTCCTGACTTTC. It specifies CASSLGANVLTF. Full variable domain (rest looked up from reference TRBV19 and TRBJ2-6): DGGITQSPKYLFRKEGQNVTLSCEQNLNHDAMYWYRQDPGQGLRLIYYSQIVNDFQKGDIAEGYSVSREKKESFPLTVTSAQKNPTAFYLCASSLGANVLTFGAGSRLTVL.

In this sample, this clone turned up once. The chain is built from TRBV18 and TRBJ1-5; 8 bases agree with TRBD1. Germline values: CDR1 KGHSH, CDR2 LQKENI. V shed 0 bases and J 4 bases; nucleotides not matched to a gene: 5. The CDR3 sequence is 16 residues long. The CDR3 spells CASSPPTGDNNQPQHF. The CDR3 nucleotides read TGTGCCAGCTCACCACCGACAGGGGACAATAATCAGCCCCAGCATTTT.

The chain employs TRBV28 and TRBJ1-1, with D perhaps matching TRBD1 (5 bases). V lost 0 bases and J 1 base, leaving 6 bases between the germline ends. The CDR3 consists of 14 residues. Germline lookup yields CDR1 MDHEN and CDR2 SYDVKM. CDR3 sequence (DNA): TGTGCCAGCAGTTTATGGCAGGGGAACACTGAAGCTTTCTTT. Its protein product is CASSLWQGNTEAFF.

The rearrangement links TRBV9 to TRBJ2-5; TRBD2 aligns across 8 bases. The J segment lost 5 bases and the V segment lost 4 bases, leaving 7 bases of the junction unmatched. This CDR3 has 14 residues. Germline V gene lookup returns CDR1 SGDLS and CDR2 YYNGEE. The CDR3 coding sequence is TGTGCCAGCAGCTCCCGGGGGGGGAAGGAGACCCAGTACTTC. It is translated as CASSSRGGKETQYF.

V gene TRBV9 combines with J gene TRBJ1-4, with D possibly being TRBD1 (5 bases). In germline, CDR1 is SGDLS, CDR2 YYNGEE. The CDR3 totals 17 residues. V lost 4 bases, J lost 4 bases, and 20 bases lay in between. As DNA, the CDR3 is TGTGCCAGCAGCCTTGAAGGTTTAGGGGCCCATAATGAAAAACTGTTTTTT. Encoded protein: CASSLEGLGAHNEKLFF.

This clone was recorded once. The chain joins TRBV28 to TRBJ2-1; no firm D call. This CDR3 comprises 13 residues. Trimming pared 5 bases from V and 10 bases from J, leaving 15 bases between. Germline V gives CDR1 MDHEN, CDR2 SYDVKM. The CDR3 DNA sequence: TGTGCCAGCAGTCCCCCGGGTATGGGAGAGCAGTTCTTC. It specifies CASSPPGMGEQFF. Together with reference TRBV28 and TRBJ2-1, the CDR3 gives the full variable domain: DVKVTQSSRYLVKRTGEKVFLECVQDMDHENMFWYRQDPGLGLRLIYFSYDVKMKEKGDIPEGYSVSREKKERFSLILESASTNQTSMYLCASSPPGMGEQFFGPGTRLTVL.

This rearrangement joins TRBV7-3 to TRBJ2-1, with TRBD2 identical over 9 bases. Trimming cost V 2 bases and J 9 bases; bases outside gene matches: 5. There are 14 residues in the CDR3. Germline CDR1 is SGHTA and CDR2 is FQGTGA. The CDR3 region is CASSLAGGPFEQFF. Here the CDR3 DNA reads TGTGCCAGCAGCTTAGCGGGAGGGCCATTTGAGCAGTTCTTC.

As regards this clone: At the DNA level, this CDR3 is encoded by other sequences in the same sample as well. The chain is built from TRBV7-9 and TRBJ1-1; D is ambiguous. Germline V CDR1 and CDR2: SEHNR, FQNEAQ (reference sequence). Trimming removed 2 bases at V and 1 base at J, with 5 bases between. The CDR3 contains 13 residues. The CDR3 spells CASSLWGNTEAFF. The CDR3 DNA reads as TGTGCCAGCAGCTTATGGGGGAACACTGAAGCTTTCTTT.

The J gene is TRBJ2-5, the V gene TRBV11-2, with D possibly matching TRBD2 (6 bases). The better agreement between TRBJ2-7 and the DNA end casts doubt on the J call. Germline V gene data show CDR1 as SGHAT and CDR2 as FQNNGV. The CDR3 consists of 12 residues. Here the CDR3 DNA reads TGTGCCAGCAGCGGGGAGGATTACGAGCAGTACTTC. Encoded protein: CASSGEDYEQYF.

The chain employs TRBV27 and TRBJ2-2; D is possibly TRBD1 (6 bases). The CDR3 is 16 amino acids. V was trimmed by 7 bases and J by 2 bases, leaving 17 bases between them. CDR1 is MNHEY, CDR2 SMNVEV, per germline (reference sequence). CDR3 region: CASTFIVGGNTGELFF. The CDR3 bases are TGTGCCAGCACCTTTATCGTTGGGGGCAACACCGGGGAGCTGTTTTTT.

The rearrangement links TRBV18 to TRBJ2-5, with D perhaps TRBD1 or TRBD2 (7 bases each). The ends were cut back, 6 bases at V and 3 bases at J, with 14 bases in the middle. CDR3 length: 14 amino acids. The germline V gene has CDR1 KGHSH and CDR2 LQKENI. The CDR3 DNA reads as TGTGCCAGCTCCCTCAGGGGGGGAGAAGAGACCCAGTACTTC. This codes for CASSLRGGEETQYF.

The rearrangement joins TRBV13 to TRBJ2-1; maybe TRBD1 (6 bases). The V gene's germline CDR1 is PRHDT and CDR2 FYEKMQ (reference sequence). This CDR3 spans 15 amino acids. With 5 bases removed from V and 0 bases from J, the gap between germline ends came to 11 bases. CDR3 sequence: CASSRGHSSYNEQFF. CDR3 in DNA: TGTGCCAGCAGCCGGGGACACTCCTCCTACAATGAGCAGTTCTTC. Full variable domain (remainder filled in from reference TRBV13 and TRBJ2-1): AAGVIQSPRHLIKEKRETATLKCYPIPRHDTVYWYQQGPGQDPQFLISFYEKMQSDKGSIPDRFSAQQFSDYHSELNMSSLELGDSALYFCASSRGHSSYNEQFFGPGTRLTVL.

This clone has only a few counts. Distinct nucleotide sequences in the sample also encode this CDR3. The CDR3 is CSVAGTAKNTEAFF. CDR3 nucleotides: TGCAGCGTTGCCGGGACAGCCAAGAACACTGAAGCTTTCTTT. The gene calls are TRBV29-1 and TRBJ1-1, with 7 bases identical to TRBD1. Germline V gives CDR1 SQVTM, CDR2 ANQGSEA. The CDR3 contains 14 residues. Trimming cost V 4 bases and J 1 base; bases outside gene matches: 6.

The rearrangement joins TRBV5-1 to TRBJ2-7; possibly TRBD2 for D (6 bases). The V gene lost 3 bases and the J gene lost 2 bases, with 21 bases spanning the gap. The CDR3 totals 17 residues. Germline V gene data show CDR1 as SGHRS and CDR2 as YFSETQ. Here the CDR3 DNA reads TGCGCCAGCAGCTGGGGTTCGGGTGGGGAGGTCACCTACGAGCAGTACTTC. This sequence encodes CASSWGSGGEVTYEQYF.

This clone came up a few times. This sample includes further DNA sequences coding for the same CDR3. The J gene is TRBJ2-1, the V gene TRBV7-9; the D is unclear. Trimming removed 5 bases from V and 4 bases from J, with 6 bases in between. From germline, CDR1 is SEHNR and CDR2 FQNEAQ (reference sequence). The CDR3 spans 12 residues. DNA of the CDR3: TGTGCCAGCAGCCCCCGATACAATGAGCAGTTCTTC. Amino acid sequence: CASSPRYNEQFF.

This clone has just one count. The genes are TRBV6-1 and TRBJ1-5; 10 positions match TRBD1. This CDR3 has 20 residues. Trimming cost V 4 bases and J 7 bases; bases outside gene matches: 22. The germline V gene encodes CDR1 MNHNS and CDR2 SASEGT. The CDR3: CASSAPLWTYGTGETQPQHF. The CDR3, as DNA: TGTGCCAGCAGTGCCCCGTTATGGACTTACGGGACAGGGGAGACCCAGCCCCAGCATTTT.

The rearrangement uses TRBV6-5 and TRBJ1-5, with 8 positions matching TRBD1. The trim removed 7 bases at V and 7 bases at J, leaving 9 bases unmatched. Germline V lookup: CDR1 MNHEY, CDR2 SVGAGI. This CDR3 contains 14 residues. The CDR3 DNA reads as TGTGCCAGCAACCAGGGGGCGATCCGGCAGCCCCAGCATTTT. Translated, it gives CASNQGAIRQPQHF.

J is TRBJ2-3 and V is TRBV5-1; TRBD1 agrees at 7 bases. In germline, CDR1 is SGHRS, CDR2 YFSETQ. Trimming at V came to 3 bases and at J to 1 base, leaving 5 bases not matched to a gene. CDR3 length: 15 residues. DNA of the CDR3: TGCGCCAGCAGCTCGGACAGGTCGGGCACAGATACGCAGTATTTT. Residues: CASSSDRSGTDTQYF.

This clone is a singleton in its sample. Other DNA sequences in the same sample also yield this CDR3. V usage is TRBV7-9 and J usage is TRBJ2-7; D might be TRBD2 (7 bases). This CDR3 spans 16 amino acids. V was shortened by 0 bases and J by 0 bases, with 12 bases between the two germline ends. Germline CDR1 is SEHNR and CDR2 is FQNEAQ (reference sequence). The CDR3, as DNA: TGTGCCAGCAGCTTAGCGGGCGGGGGCGCCTCCTACGAGCAGTACTTC. This encodes CASSLAGGGASYEQYF.

The chain is built from TRBV29-1 and TRBJ2-5, with TRBD1 identical over 12 bases. CDR1 is SQVTM, CDR2 ANQGSEA, per germline. V shed 3 bases and J 5 bases; nucleotides not matched to a gene: 1. The CDR3 covers 13 residues. The CDR3: CSVEGQGAETQYF. In nucleotides, the CDR3 is TGCAGCGTTGAGGGACAGGGGGCCGAGACCCAGTACTTC. The entire variable domain, with the rest obtained from reference TRBV29-1 and TRBJ2-5, is as follows: SAVISQKPSRDICQRGTSLTIQCQVDSQVTMMFWYRQQPGQSLTLIATANQGSEATYESGFVIDKFPISRPNLTFSTLTVSNMSPEDSSIYLCSVEGQGAETQYFGPGTRLLVL.